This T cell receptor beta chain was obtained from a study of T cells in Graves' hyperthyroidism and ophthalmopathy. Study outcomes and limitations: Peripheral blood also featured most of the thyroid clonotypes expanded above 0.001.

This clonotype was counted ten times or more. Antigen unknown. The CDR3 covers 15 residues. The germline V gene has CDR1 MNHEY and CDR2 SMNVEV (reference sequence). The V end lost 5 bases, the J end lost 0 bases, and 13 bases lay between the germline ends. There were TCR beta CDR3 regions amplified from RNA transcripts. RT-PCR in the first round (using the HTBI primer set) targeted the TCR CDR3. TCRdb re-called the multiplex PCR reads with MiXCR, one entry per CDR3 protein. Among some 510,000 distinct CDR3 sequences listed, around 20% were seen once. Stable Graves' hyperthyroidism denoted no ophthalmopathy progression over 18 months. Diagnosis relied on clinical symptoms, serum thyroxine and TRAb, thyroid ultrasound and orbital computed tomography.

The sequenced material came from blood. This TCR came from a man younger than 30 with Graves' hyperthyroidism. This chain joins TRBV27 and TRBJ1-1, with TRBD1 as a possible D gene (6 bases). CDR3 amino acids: CASSEIRGLNTEAFF. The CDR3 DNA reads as TGTGCCAGCAGTGAGATCAGGGGCCTGAACACTGAAGCTTTCTTT.